Each of the 28 T cell receptor beta chains below was sequenced from the same sample in a study of cytomegalovirus exposure and HLA in healthy donors. Researchers ran the PCR with 60 Vbeta and 13 Jbeta primers. The data were produced by immunoSEQ multiplex PCR, yet TCRdb's version contains in-frame clones alone and is incomplete. The sample holds roughly 150,000 clones, 65% to 80% seen once. The specimen sequenced was PBMCs. These TCRs come from a male donor in good health and CMV-seronegative.

This chain connects TRBV9 to TRBJ2-1; weak D call: TRBD2 (6 bases). CDR1 is SGDLS and CDR2 is YYNGEE in the germline V gene. Trimming shortened V by 4 bases and J by 0 bases, and 14 bases separated the two germline ends. This CDR3 spans 16 amino acids. The CDR3, as DNA: TGTGCCAGCAGCCTACGGGGAGGTGACTCCTACAATGAGCAGTTCTTC. This gives the protein CASSLRGGDSYNEQFF.

CDR3 nucleotides: TGTGCCAGTGGAGTATATAGCGGGAGCTCCTACAATGAGCAGTTCTTC. Residues: CASGVYSGSSYNEQFF. The chain is built from TRBV19 and TRBJ2-1; TRBD2 matches at 9 bases. Germline CDR1 LNHDA, CDR2 SQIVND (reference sequence). This CDR3 spans 16 amino acids. V lost 8 bases to trimming and J lost 0 bases; unmatched junction nucleotides: 8.

This clone appeared a few times. This same CDR3 is encoded by further DNA sequences in the sample. V is TRBV7-9 and J is TRBJ2-4, with a tentative D call TRBD2 (5 bases). This CDR3 is 13 amino acids long. CDR1 SEHNR and CDR2 FQNEAQ come from the germline V gene (reference sequence). The V end lost 1 base, the J end lost 9 bases, and 10 bases lay between the germline ends. The CDR3 sequence is CASSLEGRGIQYF. CDR3 DNA sequence: TGTGCCAGCAGCTTAGAAGGTCGGGGCATTCAGTACTTC.

This clone was detected only a few times. The chain combines TRBV4-1 with TRBJ2-1, with 14 bases lining up with TRBD2. V trimming: 6 bases; J trimming: 8 bases; junction bases outside the gene matches: 15. This CDR3 comprises 18 residues. In germline, CDR1 is MGHRA, CDR2 YSYEKL. CDR3 sequence: CASSQPFRTSGRRDEQFF. CDR3 in DNA: TGCGCCAGCAGTCAACCCTTTCGGACTAGCGGGAGGAGGGATGAGCAGTTCTTC.

This clone was counted a single time. This chain links TRBV30 with TRBJ1-2; TRBD1 is a possible D gene (5 bases). Looked up from germline, CDR1 is GTSNPN and CDR2 is SVGIG (reference sequence). V lost 2 bases to trimming and J lost 8 bases, with 9 bases between them. The CDR3 contains 11 residues. The CDR3 nucleotides are TGTGCCTGGAGTAGGGGTGTGGGCTACACCTTC. This codes for CAWSRGVGYTF.

On this clone: Relative to the germline gene, one junction end is altered; a read error may explain this. The chain is built from TRBV2 and TRBJ2-7, with a tentative D call TRBD1 (5 bases). This CDR3 spans 12 amino acids. CDR1 is SNHLY, CDR2 FYNNEI, per germline. The DNA for the CDR3 is TGTGCCAGCAGCCCACAGGAGTACGGGCAGTACTTC. Translation gives CASSPQEYGQYF.

The chain combines TRBV2 with TRBJ1-2, with 8 bases lining up with TRBD1. With V trimmed by 5 bases and J by 4 bases, 3 bases remained unmatched. This CDR3 is 13 amino acids long. Germline V lookup: CDR1 SNHLY, CDR2 FYNNEI. CDR3 protein: CASSQGQVYGYTF. The CDR3 DNA is TGTGCCAGCAGTCAGGGACAGGTCTATGGCTACACCTTC.

The chain has TRBV30 and TRBJ2-5, with a tentative D call TRBD1 (6 bases). This CDR3 is built from 13 residues. CDR1 and CDR2 from the germline V gene are GTSNPN and SVGIG (reference sequence). The V and J ends lost 4 bases and 5 bases respectively, with 14 bases between them. The CDR3 sequence: CAWIPPGEETQYF. CDR3 in DNA: TGTGCCTGGATCCCCCCAGGGGAGGAGACCCAGTACTTC.

The gene calls are TRBV2 and TRBJ2-1; TRBD2 matches 11 bases. Losses at the gene ends were 5 bases for V and 9 bases for J; bases not matched to a gene: 6. The CDR3 is made up of 14 amino acids. Germline CDR1 reads SNHLY; CDR2 reads FYNNEI. This CDR3 reads CASSSVAGGGEQFF. DNA of the CDR3: TGTGCCAGCAGTTCGGTAGCGGGAGGGGGTGAGCAGTTCTTC.

This chain joins TRBV18 and TRBJ2-2; maybe TRBD2 (5 bases). The germline V and J ends were trimmed by 3 bases and 6 bases, with 11 bases remaining between them. The germline gives CDR1 KGHSH, CDR2 LQKENI. There are 14 residues in the CDR3. The CDR3 DNA reads TGTGCCAGCTCACCCATATTCGGGGCCGGGGAGCTGTTTTTT. Its protein product is CASSPIFGAGELFF.

The chain couples TRBV7-6 to TRBJ1-2; 8 bases are shared with TRBD1. V lost 1 base and J lost 8; bases outside the gene matches: 9. Looked up from germline, CDR1 is SGHVS and CDR2 is FNYEAQ. The CDR3 length is 15 residues. The CDR3 is CASSLGRTGPRGYTF. As DNA, the CDR3 is TGTGCCAGCAGCTTAGGGAGGACAGGGCCGCGGGGCTACACCTTC.

The chain employs TRBV7-9 and TRBJ2-2; perhaps TRBD2 as D (6 bases). CDR1 is SEHNR and CDR2 is FQNEAQ in the germline V gene (reference sequence). The CDR3 is 16 residues long. Trimming stripped 4 bases from V and 0 bases from J, with 12 bases between. The CDR3 DNA sequence: TGTGCCAGCAGCTACCCCGGGACTGCGAACACCGGGGAGCTGTTTTTT. Translating it yields CASSYPGTANTGELFF. Based on the CDR3 plus reference TRBV7-9 and TRBJ2-2, the full variable domain is DTGVSQNPRHKITKRGQNVTFRCDPISEHNRLYWYRQTLGQGPEFLTYFQNEAQLEKSRLLSDRFSAERPKGSFSTLEIQRTEQGDSAMYLCASSYPGTANTGELFFGEGSRLTVL.

V usage is TRBV5-1 and J usage is TRBJ1-2; a possible D gene is TRBD1 (5 bases). CDR1 and CDR2 from the germline V gene are SGHRS and YFSETQ. With 4 bases removed from V and 4 bases from J, the gap between germline ends came to 11 bases. CDR3 length equals 13 residues. The CDR3 here is CASSDDRLYGYTF. CDR3 DNA: TGCGCCAGCAGCGATGACAGACTCTATGGCTACACCTTC.

This clone appeared once. The V call is TRBV21-1, the J call TRBJ1-4; the D call in the table, TRBD1, was not verified against the DNA. TRBV21-1 is a pseudogene locus. This CDR3 has 17 residues. The chain's CDR3 is CASNPLGQGTTNEKLFF. The CDR3 DNA reads TGTGCCAGCAACCCCCTGGGGCAGGGAACAACTAATGAAAAACTGTTTTTT.

A word on this clone: One junction end does not reproduce the germline sequence, and a read error may be involved. The chain has TRBV6-5 and TRBJ2-1; D not certain. Germline assignment: CDR1 MNHEY and CDR2 SVGAGI. The CDR3 contains 11 residues. CDR3 bases: TGTACCAGCAGTTACGTAAATGAGCAGTTCTTC. Residues: CTSSYVNEQFF.

The V call is TRBV30, the J call TRBJ2-7; tentatively, D is TRBD1 (6 bases). The CDR3 has 12 amino acids. The V end was cut by 2 bases, the J end by 3 bases, with 8 bases between. CDR1 GTSNPN and CDR2 SVGIG come from the germline V gene (reference sequence). The CDR3 protein is CAWSLQGYEQYF. DNA of the CDR3: TGTGCCTGGAGTTTACAGGGCTACGAGCAGTACTTC.

The chain has TRBV5-1 and TRBJ2-3, with D possibly being TRBD1 (6 bases). Germline V CDR1 and CDR2: SGHRS, YFSETQ. V lost 4 bases, J lost 2 bases, and 20 bases lay in between. The CDR3 runs to 17 residues. CDR3 amino acids: CASSLLGTGPSTDTQYF. The CDR3 DNA is TGCGCCAGCAGCCTCTTGGGTACAGGGCCATCCACAGATACGCAGTATTTT.

V and J are TRBV28 and TRBJ1-1, with D perhaps TRBD1 (5 bases). The germline V and J ends were trimmed by 0 bases and 3 bases, with 11 bases remaining between them. The CDR3 has 15 residues. Germline V CDR1 and CDR2: MDHEN, SYDVKM. The CDR3 loop reads CASSLWSGGDTEAFF. The CDR3 bases are TGTGCCAGCAGTTTATGGAGCGGGGGGGACACTGAAGCTTTCTTT. The entire variable domain, with the rest obtained from reference TRBV28 and TRBJ1-1, is as follows: DVKVTQSSRYLVKRTGEKVFLECVQDMDHENMFWYRQDPGLGLRLIYFSYDVKMKEKGDIPEGYSVSREKKERFSLILESASTNQTSMYLCASSLWSGGDTEAFFGQGTRLTVV.

V is TRBV7-9 and J is TRBJ2-2, with 7 bases that match TRBD1. The ends lost 6 bases at V and 1 base at J; junction bases unmatched: 8. The CDR3 length is 16 residues. Per germline, CDR1 SEHNR and CDR2 FQNEAQ (reference sequence). Here the CDR3 DNA reads TGTGCCAGCAGAAAACCGGGACAGATGAACACCGGGGAGCTGTTTTTT. It specifies CASRKPGQMNTGELFF.

The V gene is TRBV27, the J gene TRBJ2-7; 14 positions agree with TRBD2. This CDR3 has 16 amino acids. Germline V CDR1 and CDR2: MNHEY, SMNVEV (reference sequence). The V gene end was trimmed by 5 bases and the J gene end by 5 bases; junction bases not matched to a gene: 8. The CDR3 loop is CASSPFGTSGGHEQYF. DNA of the CDR3: TGTGCCAGCAGTCCGTTTGGGACTAGCGGGGGACACGAGCAGTACTTC.

This chain links TRBV2 with TRBJ2-7; weak D call: TRBD1 (6 bases). Germline CDR1 and CDR2: SNHLY and FYNNEI. This CDR3 has 12 amino acids. V was clipped by 8 bases and J by 6 bases, with 14 bases between them. CDR3 sequence: CASGQPLGEQYF. The CDR3 nucleotides read TGTGCCAGCGGACAGCCTCTTGGCGAGCAGTACTTC.

This chain uses TRBV27 with TRBJ1-1, with TRBD1 as a possible D gene (5 bases). The germline V gene has CDR1 MNHEY and CDR2 SMNVEV (reference sequence). The CDR3 spans 13 residues. V was shortened by 11 bases and J by 11 bases, with 24 bases between the two germline ends. The DNA for the CDR3 is TGTGCCGGGGCAGGGCATAGGCCCCCAAGGGCTTTCTTT. Protein sequence: CAGAGHRPPRAFF.

CDR3 coding DNA: TGTGCCAGCAGTTTAGGTCTAAATTACCCAGGCTACGAGCAGTACTTC. This encodes CASSLGLNYPGYEQYF. The chain joins TRBV27 to TRBJ2-7; D remains ambiguous. V was cut by 2 bases and J by 3 bases, with 17 bases left in between. The germline V gene encodes CDR1 MNHEY and CDR2 SMNVEV (reference sequence). The CDR3 consists of 16 residues.

This clone occurred once. The chain recombines TRBV5-1 with TRBJ1-3; perhaps TRBD1 as D (6 bases). CDR1 and CDR2 from the germline V gene are SGHRS and YFSETQ. V lost 0 bases and J 0 bases, leaving 13 bases between the germline ends. The CDR3 consists of 17 residues. The DNA of the CDR3 is TGCGCCAGCAGCTTGGCCGCACAGGGAGACTCTGGAAACACCATATATTTT. This sequence encodes CASSLAAQGDSGNTIYF.

The CDR3 DNA follows: TGTGCCTGGACCAGGGGAACAAATCAGCCCCAGCATTTT. This encodes CAWTRGTNQPQHF. The chain joins TRBV30 to TRBJ1-5; tentatively, D is TRBD1 (6 bases). V was pared by 4 bases and J by 4 bases, with 11 bases between. This CDR3 has 13 residues. Germline V gives CDR1 GTSNPN, CDR2 SVGIG (reference sequence). Full variable domain (outside the CDR3, taken from reference TRBV30 and TRBJ1-5): SQTIHQWPATLVQPVGSPLSLECTVEGTSNPNLYWYRQAAGRGLQLLFYSVGIGQISSEVPQNLSASRPQDRQFILSSKKLLLSDSGFYLCAWTRGTNQPQHFGDGTRLSIL.

The V gene is TRBV19, the J gene TRBJ2-7; TRBD1 matches 9 bases. The trim removed 3 bases at V and 4 bases at J, leaving 7 bases unmatched. Germline V CDR1 and CDR2: LNHDA, SQIVND (reference sequence). The CDR3 length is 15 residues. CDR3 sequence: CASSILTGGEYEQYF. Written as DNA, the CDR3 is TGTGCCAGTAGTATCCTCACAGGGGGCGAGTACGAGCAGTACTTC.

The rearrangement links TRBV7-3 to TRBJ1-1, with 7 bases aligning to TRBD1. This CDR3 contains 13 residues. V gave up 5 bases and J gave up 4 bases; unmatched junction bases: 4. CDR1 is SGHTA, CDR2 FQGTGA, per germline. CDR3 bases: TGTGCCAGCAGCCAAAGGGACAGCACTGAAGCTTTCTTT. It translates to CASSQRDSTEAFF.

The chain employs TRBV7-9 and TRBJ2-3, with unresolved D. Germline V lookup: CDR1 SEHNR, CDR2 FQNEAQ (reference sequence). V was trimmed by 5 bases and J by 5 bases, leaving 8 bases between them. CDR3 size: 12 residues. The CDR3 nucleotides are TGTGCCAGCAGCCTGGCCGAAGATACGCAGTATTTT. It codes for CASSLAEDTQYF.